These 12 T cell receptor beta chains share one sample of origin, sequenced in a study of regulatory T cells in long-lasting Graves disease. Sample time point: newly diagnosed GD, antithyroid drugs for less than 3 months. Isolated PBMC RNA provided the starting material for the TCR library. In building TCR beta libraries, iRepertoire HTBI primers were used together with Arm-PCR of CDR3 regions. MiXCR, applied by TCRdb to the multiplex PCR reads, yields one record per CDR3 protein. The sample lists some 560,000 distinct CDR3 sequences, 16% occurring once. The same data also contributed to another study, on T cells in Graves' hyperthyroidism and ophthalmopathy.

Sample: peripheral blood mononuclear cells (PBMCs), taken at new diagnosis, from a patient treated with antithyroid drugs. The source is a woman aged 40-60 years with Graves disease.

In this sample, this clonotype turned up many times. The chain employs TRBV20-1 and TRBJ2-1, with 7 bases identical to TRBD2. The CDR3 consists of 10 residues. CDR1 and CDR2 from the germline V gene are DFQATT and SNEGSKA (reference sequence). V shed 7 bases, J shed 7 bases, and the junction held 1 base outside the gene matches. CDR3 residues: CSGGGNEQFF. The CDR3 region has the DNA TGCAGTGGGGGGGGGAATGAGCAGTTCTTC.

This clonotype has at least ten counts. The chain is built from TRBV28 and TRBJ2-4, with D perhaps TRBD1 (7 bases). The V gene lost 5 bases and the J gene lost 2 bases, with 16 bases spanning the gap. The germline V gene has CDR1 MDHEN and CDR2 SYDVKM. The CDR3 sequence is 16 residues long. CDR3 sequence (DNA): TGTGCCAGCAGTATCGGAGGGGGCCTAACCAAAAACATTCAGTACTTC. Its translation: CASSIGGGLTKNIQYF. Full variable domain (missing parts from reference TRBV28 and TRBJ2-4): DVKVTQSSRYLVKRTGEKVFLECVQDMDHENMFWYRQDPGLGLRLIYFSYDVKMKEKGDIPEGYSVSREKKERFSLILESASTNQTSMYLCASSIGGGLTKNIQYFGAGTRLSVL.

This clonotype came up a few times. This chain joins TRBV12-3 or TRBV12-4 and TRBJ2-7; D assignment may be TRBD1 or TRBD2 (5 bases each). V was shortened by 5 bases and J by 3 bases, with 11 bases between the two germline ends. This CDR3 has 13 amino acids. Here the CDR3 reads CASSGAGDYEQYF. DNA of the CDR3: TGTGCCAGCAGTGGGGCCGGGGACTACGAGCAGTACTTC.

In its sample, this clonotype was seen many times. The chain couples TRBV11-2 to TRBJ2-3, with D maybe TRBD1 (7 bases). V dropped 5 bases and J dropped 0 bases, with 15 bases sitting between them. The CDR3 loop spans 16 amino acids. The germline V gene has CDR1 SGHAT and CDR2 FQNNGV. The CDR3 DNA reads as TGTGCCAGCAGCCCGGCGGGACAGACTAGCACAGATACGCAGTATTTT. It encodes CASSPAGQTSTDTQYF.

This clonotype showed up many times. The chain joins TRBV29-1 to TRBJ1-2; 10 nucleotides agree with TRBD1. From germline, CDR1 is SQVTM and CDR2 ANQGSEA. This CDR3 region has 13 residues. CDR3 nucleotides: TGCACCGTCAGGACAGGGGGGGACTATGGCTACACCTTC. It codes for CTVRTGGDYGYTF.

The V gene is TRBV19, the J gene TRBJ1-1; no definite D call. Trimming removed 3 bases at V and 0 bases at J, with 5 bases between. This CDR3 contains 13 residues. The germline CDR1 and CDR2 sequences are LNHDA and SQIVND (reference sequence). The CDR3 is CASSITLNTEAFF. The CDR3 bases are TGTGCCAGTAGTATTACACTGAACACTGAAGCTTTCTTT. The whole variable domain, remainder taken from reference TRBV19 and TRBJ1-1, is DGGITQSPKYLFRKEGQNVTLSCEQNLNHDAMYWYRQDPGQGLRLIYYSQIVNDFQKGDIAEGYSVSREKKESFPLTVTSAQKNPTAFYLCASSITLNTEAFFGQGTRLTVV.

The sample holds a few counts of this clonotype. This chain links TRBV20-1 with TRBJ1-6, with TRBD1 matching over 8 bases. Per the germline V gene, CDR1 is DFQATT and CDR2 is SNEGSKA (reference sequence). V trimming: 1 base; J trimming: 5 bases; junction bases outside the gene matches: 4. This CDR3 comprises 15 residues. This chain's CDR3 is CSARVRGQDNSPLHF. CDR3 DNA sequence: TGCAGTGCTAGAGTTCGGGGACAGGATAATTCACCCCTCCACTTT.

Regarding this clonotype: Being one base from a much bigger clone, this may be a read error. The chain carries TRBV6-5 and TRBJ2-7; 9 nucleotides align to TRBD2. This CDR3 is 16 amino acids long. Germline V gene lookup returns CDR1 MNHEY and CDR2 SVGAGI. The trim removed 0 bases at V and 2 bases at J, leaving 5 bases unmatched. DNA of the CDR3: TGTGCCAGCAGTTACTCTGCACTAGCGGGCACCTACGAGCAGTACTTC. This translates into CASSYSALAGTYEQYF.

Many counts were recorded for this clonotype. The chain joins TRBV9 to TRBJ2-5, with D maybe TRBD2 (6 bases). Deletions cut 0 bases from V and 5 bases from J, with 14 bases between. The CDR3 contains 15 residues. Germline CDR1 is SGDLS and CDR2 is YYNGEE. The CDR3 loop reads CASSVAGGGRETQYF. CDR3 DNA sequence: TGTGCCAGCAGCGTAGCCGGAGGAGGGAGGGAGACCCAGTACTTC.

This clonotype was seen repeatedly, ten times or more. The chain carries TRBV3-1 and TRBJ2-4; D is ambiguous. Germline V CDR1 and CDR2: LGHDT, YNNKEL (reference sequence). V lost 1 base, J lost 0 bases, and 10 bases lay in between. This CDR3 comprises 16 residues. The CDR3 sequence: CASSQAGKIAKNIQYF. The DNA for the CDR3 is TGTGCCAGCAGCCAAGCAGGTAAAATAGCCAAAAACATTCAGTACTTC.

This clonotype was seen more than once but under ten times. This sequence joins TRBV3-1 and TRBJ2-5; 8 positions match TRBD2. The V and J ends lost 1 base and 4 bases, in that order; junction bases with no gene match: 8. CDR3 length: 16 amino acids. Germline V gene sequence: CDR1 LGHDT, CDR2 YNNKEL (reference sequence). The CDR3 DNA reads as TGTGCCAGCAGCCAAGGGGCGGGGGGTTCCCGAGAGACCCAGTACTTC. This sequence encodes CASSQGAGGSRETQYF.

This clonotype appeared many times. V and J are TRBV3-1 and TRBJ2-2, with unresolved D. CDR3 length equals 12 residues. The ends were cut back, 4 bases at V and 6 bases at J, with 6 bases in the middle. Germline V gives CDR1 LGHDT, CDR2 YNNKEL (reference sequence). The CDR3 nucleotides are TGTGCCAGCAGCCGCCGTGCCGGGGAGCTGTTTTTT. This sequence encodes CASSRRAGELFF.